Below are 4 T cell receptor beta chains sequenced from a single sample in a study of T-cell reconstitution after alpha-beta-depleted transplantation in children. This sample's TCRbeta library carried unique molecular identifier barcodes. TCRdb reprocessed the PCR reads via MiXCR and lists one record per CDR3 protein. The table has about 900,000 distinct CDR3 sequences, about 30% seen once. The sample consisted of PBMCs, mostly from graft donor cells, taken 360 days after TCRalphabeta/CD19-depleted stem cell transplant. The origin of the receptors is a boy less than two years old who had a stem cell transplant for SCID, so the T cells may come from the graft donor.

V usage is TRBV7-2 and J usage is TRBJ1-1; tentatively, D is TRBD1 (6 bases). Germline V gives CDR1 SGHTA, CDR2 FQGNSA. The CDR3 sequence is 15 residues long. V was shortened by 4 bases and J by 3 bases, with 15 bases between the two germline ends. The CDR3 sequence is CASSSFPTGYTEAFF. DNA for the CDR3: TGTGCCAGCAGCTCCTTCCCTACAGGGTACACTGAAGCTTTCTTT.

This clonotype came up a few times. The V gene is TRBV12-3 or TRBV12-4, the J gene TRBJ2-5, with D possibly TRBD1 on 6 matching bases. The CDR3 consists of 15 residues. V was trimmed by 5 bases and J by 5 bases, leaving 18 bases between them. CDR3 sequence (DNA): TGTGCCAGCAGTCCCACGGTGGGGGCGAGGGAGACCCAGTACTTC. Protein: CASSPTVGARETQYF.

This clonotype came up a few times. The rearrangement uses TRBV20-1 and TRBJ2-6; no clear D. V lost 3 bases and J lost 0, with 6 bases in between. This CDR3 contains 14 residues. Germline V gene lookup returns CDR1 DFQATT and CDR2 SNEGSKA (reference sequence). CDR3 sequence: CSASQVSGANVLTF. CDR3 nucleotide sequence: TGCAGTGCTAGCCAAGTCTCTGGGGCCAACGTCCTGACTTTC.

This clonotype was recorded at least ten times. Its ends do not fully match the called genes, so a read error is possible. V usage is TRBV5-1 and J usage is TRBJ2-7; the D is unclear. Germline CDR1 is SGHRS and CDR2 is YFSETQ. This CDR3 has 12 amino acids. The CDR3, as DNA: TGTGCCAGCAGCTTAGTCGGTTACGAGCAGTACTTC. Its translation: CASSLVGYEQYF. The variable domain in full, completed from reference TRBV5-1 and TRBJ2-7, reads KAGVTQTPRYLIKTRGQQVTLSCSPISGHRSVSWYQQTPGQGLQFLFEYFSETQRNKGNFPGRFSGRQFSNSRSEMNVSTLELGDSALYLCASSLVGYEQYFGPGTRLTVT.